The 19 T cell receptor beta chains below all came from one sample that was sequenced in a study of CD8 T cells in ankylosing spondylitis. General study findings and limits: Ankylosing spondylitis blood seemed to carry a telltale TCR beta motif made of several highly homologous variants.

TCRdb itself ran the 5' RACE reads through MiXCR, one entry per CDR3 protein. The sample lists about 800,000 distinct CDR3 sequences; about 10% were seen once. The antigens of these receptors remain unknown. Sequencing used blood, either unsorted or a sorted T cell fraction (not recorded which). These receptors came from a male donor with ankylosing spondylitis.

In this sample, this clonotype turned up a few times. This chain uses TRBV5-1 with TRBJ1-5; no firm D call. The CDR3 consists of 13 residues. Germline V gene sequence: CDR1 SGHRS, CDR2 YFSETQ. Trimming removed 4 bases from V and 14 bases from J, with 19 bases in between. This CDR3 is CASSLNPGNHKHF. CDR3 in DNA: TGCGCCAGCAGCCTCAACCCCGGGAATCATAAGCATTTT.

The chain is built from TRBV6-1 and TRBJ1-4; no reliable D call. V was shortened by 5 bases and J by 0 bases, with 13 bases between the two germline ends. From germline, CDR1 is MNHNS and CDR2 SASEGT. The CDR3 sequence is 16 residues long. CDR3 protein: CASSRTDTSTNEKLFF. The CDR3 DNA follows: TGTGCCAGCAGTCGGACTGACACCTCAACTAATGAAAAACTGTTTTTT.

This clonotype was picked up many times. This sequence joins TRBV12-3 or TRBV12-4 and TRBJ2-7, with 11 bases that match TRBD2. CDR3 length equals 14 residues. Trimming at V came to 6 bases and at J to 4 bases, leaving 5 bases not matched to a gene. The CDR3 DNA follows: TGTGCCAGCAGCGTGACTAGCGGGATTTACGAGCAGTACTTC. This codes for CASSVTSGIYEQYF.

Many counts were recorded for this clonotype. The J gene is TRBJ1-1, the V gene TRBV12-3 or TRBV12-4, with D perhaps TRBD1 (6 bases). The CDR3 runs to 13 residues. V lost 6 bases and J lost 8, with 16 bases in between. In nucleotides, the CDR3 is TGTGCCAGCAGCCCTGGACAGCCTTTAGAAGCTTTCTTT. This gives the protein CASSPGQPLEAFF.

This rearrangement joins TRBV12-3 or TRBV12-4 to TRBJ1-1; the D is unclear. Trimming took 2 bases from V and 5 from J, leaving 12 bases between them. The CDR3 loop spans 14 amino acids. CDR3 sequence reads: CASSLNNGGTEAFF. Written as DNA, the CDR3 is TGTGCCAGCAGTTTAAACAACGGCGGGACTGAAGCTTTCTTT.

This clonotype has a handful of counts. The chain uses TRBV25-1 and TRBJ2-4; D possibly uses TRBD1 or TRBD2 (7 bases each). V was trimmed by 2 bases and J by 8 bases, leaving 16 bases between them. The CDR3 covers 15 residues. The germline gives CDR1 MGHDK, CDR2 SYGVNS. The CDR3 region is CASSENRGGYDIQYF. The CDR3 nucleotides are TGTGCCAGCAGTGAAAACAGGGGAGGGTATGACATTCAGTACTTC.

The table lists this clonotype with a few counts. The chain has TRBV5-1 and TRBJ2-1; D could derive from TRBD1 or TRBD2 (5 bases each). The CDR3 spans 15 residues. Trimming removed 3 bases from V and 8 bases from J, with 18 bases in between. From germline, CDR1 is SGHRS and CDR2 YFSETQ. The CDR3 DNA sequence: TGCGCCAGCAGCTCAATCACCGCGCTGGGGGATGAGCAGTTCTTC. Translated: CASSSITALGDEQFF.

This chain joins TRBV6-2 or TRBV6-3 and TRBJ2-1, with TRBD2 as a possible D gene (5 bases). The CDR3 runs to 16 residues. The V and J ends lost 2 bases and 11 bases respectively, with 22 bases between them. Germline CDR1 and CDR2: MNHEY and SVGEGT. The CDR3 here is CASSYPPRTRGGQQFF. Written as DNA, the CDR3 is TGTGCCAGCAGTTACCCCCCCAGGACTCGGGGTGGACAGCAGTTCTTC.

The chain links TRBV29-1 to TRBJ1-3, with D unresolved. The CDR3 spans 13 residues. The germline V gene has CDR1 SQVTM and CDR2 ANQGSEA. Trimming shortened V by 7 bases and J by 1 base, and 11 bases separated the two germline ends. Here the CDR3 DNA reads TGCAGCGCTGGGGAGACTTCTGGAAACACCATATATTTT. Residues: CSAGETSGNTIYF.

This clonotype was detected many times. The V and J genes are TRBV12-3 or TRBV12-4 and TRBJ2-1; tentative D call: TRBD2 (5 bases). V gave up 4 bases and J gave up 0 bases, with 16 bases separating them. The CDR3 has 17 residues. As DNA, the CDR3 is TGTGCCAGCAGTTCGTCGGGGTCCGGTTTCTCCTACAATGAGCAGTTCTTC. Amino acid sequence: CASSSSGSGFSYNEQFF.

This clonotype has only a few counts. V and J are TRBV24-1 and TRBJ2-3; the D is unclear. Between the trimmed V and J ends, which lost 4 bases and 4 bases, there was a span of 5 bases. Germline V gene data show CDR1 as KGHDR and CDR2 as SFDVKD. The CDR3 covers 12 residues. The CDR3 loop is CATSDRSDTQYF. In nucleotides, the CDR3 is TGTGCCACCAGTGACCGGTCAGATACGCAGTATTTT.

This clonotype turned up a few times. V usage is TRBV7-9 and J usage is TRBJ1-2, with TRBD1 matching 7 bases. This CDR3 has 15 residues. Germline values: CDR1 SEHNR, CDR2 FQNEAQ (reference sequence). V lost 5 bases to trimming and J lost 2 bases; unmatched junction nucleotides: 8. Here the CDR3 reads CASSPFGTENYGYTF. The CDR3 DNA sequence: TGTGCCAGCAGCCCCTTCGGGACAGAAAACTATGGCTACACCTTC.

This clonotype was observed a handful of times. The chain has TRBV4-2 and TRBJ2-3, with D possibly TRBD2 on 6 matching bases. The CDR3 covers 15 residues. V lost 4 bases and J lost 7, with 18 bases in between. Per germline, CDR1 LGHNA and CDR2 YNFKEQ. CDR3 region: CASSPGTWAPHTQYF. In nucleotides, the CDR3 is TGTGCCAGCAGCCCTGGGACTTGGGCTCCCCATACGCAGTATTTT.

V and J are TRBV24-1 and TRBJ2-2; no clear D. This CDR3 has 14 residues. The V end was cut by 5 bases, the J end by 3 bases, with 9 bases between. Germline V gene data show CDR1 as KGHDR and CDR2 as SFDVKD. This chain's CDR3 is CATSGVWDTGELFF. The CDR3 nucleotides read TGTGCCACCAGTGGGGTCTGGGACACCGGGGAGCTGTTTTTT.

Comments on this clonotype: A much larger clone differs from this one at a single base, so this may be a read error. The chain links TRBV5-1 to TRBJ2-6; the D is unclear. Germline V gene sequence: CDR1 SGHRS, CDR2 YFSETQ. With 2 bases removed from V and 0 bases from J, the gap between germline ends came to 3 bases. There are 14 residues in the CDR3. The CDR3 sequence is CASSFTSGANVLTF. CDR3 nucleotides: TGCGCCAGCAGCTTTACCTCTGGGGCCAACGTCCTGACTTTC. The full variable domain, completed using reference TRBV5-1 and TRBJ2-6, is KAGVTQTPRYLIKTRGQQVTLSCSPISGHRSVSWYQQTPGQGLQFLFEYFSETQRNKGNFPGRFSGRQFSNSRSEMNVSTLELGDSALYLCASSFTSGANVLTFGAGSRLTVL.

This chain joins TRBV20-1 and TRBJ2-1; 8 positions match TRBD2. Germline V gene data show CDR1 as DFQATT and CDR2 as SNEGSKA (reference sequence). The CDR3 has 17 amino acids. The trim removed 2 bases at V and 6 bases at J, leaving 15 bases unmatched. CDR3 region: CSARKGGTGGRPNEQFF. The CDR3 region has the DNA TGCAGTGCTAGAAAGGGGGGGACTGGCGGGAGGCCCAATGAGCAGTTCTTC.

In this sample, this clonotype turned up a few times. The gene calls are TRBV28 and TRBJ1-5, with a tentative D call TRBD1 (6 bases). Trimming took 6 bases from V and 3 from J, leaving 15 bases between them. Germline V CDR1 and CDR2: MDHEN, SYDVKM. The length of the CDR3 is 15 residues. CDR3 region: CASSPLDRYNQPQHF. The DNA of the CDR3 is TGTGCCAGCAGCCCCTTGGACAGATACAATCAGCCCCAGCATTTT.

V and J are TRBV6-1 and TRBJ2-7; no firm D call. CDR1 and CDR2 from the germline V gene are MNHNS and SASEGT. Between the trimmed V and J ends, which lost 7 bases and 3 bases, there was a span of 13 bases. This CDR3 has 13 residues. DNA for the CDR3: TGTGCCAGCACCCTGAATTGGGGCTACGAGCAGTACTTC. Encoded protein: CASTLNWGYEQYF.

This clonotype occurred a few times. The chain employs TRBV15 and TRBJ2-3, with a possible D match to TRBD2 (6 bases). V shed 4 bases and J shed 6 bases, with 11 bases lying between them. Germline assignment: CDR1 LNHNV and CDR2 YYDKDF (reference sequence). This CDR3 contains 13 residues. CDR3 loop: CATSTRLDDTQYF. The CDR3 DNA sequence: TGTGCCACCAGCACCCGACTAGACGATACGCAGTATTTT.